This T cell receptor beta chain appears in the sequencing data of a study of T-cell memory formation after mild COVID-19. The wider study: TCR clustering was largely donor specific. Findings and limits, study-wide: In pre-infection memory, a portion of responding clones appeared, which suggested that cross-reactive memory joined. Whether day 37 second-wave clones are SARS-CoV-2-specific was not confirmed.

There are 13 residues in the CDR3. Per the germline V gene, CDR1 is LGHNA and CDR2 is YNFKEQ. V dropped 0 bases and J dropped 3 bases, with 5 bases sitting between them. Regarding this clonotype: Its matching antigen is unknown.

With constant-segment primers, 5'RACE yielded cDNA libraries of TCR alpha and TCR beta that carried sample barcodes and UMIs. TCRdb processed the 5' RACE reads anew with MiXCR; each CDR3 protein has one entry. Of about 160,000 distinct CDR3 sequences in the sample, roughly 31% are singletons; the top ten hold approximately 12%. Sequenced input: PBMCs or a T cell subset sorted from them (not recorded which). V and J are TRBV4-2 and TRBJ2-5, with D hard to call. The receptor was derived from an adult woman who had mild COVID-19 (a few samples of this study predate the infection). Cell type and time point are not known. CDR3 loop: CASSQESEETQYF. DNA for the CDR3: TGTGCCAGCAGCCAAGAGTCGGAAGAGACCCAGTACTTC.